This T cell receptor beta chain appears in the sequencing data of a study of T cell responses to AZD1222 COVID-19 vaccine. Points from the study as a whole: Most donors were white British, females outnumbered males, and clonal diversity was possibly underestimated. Targets within unmutated variant regions were reportedly found for nearly half of spike-specific TCRs. Dominant CD4 TCR responses targeted spike regions 160-218 and 743-854.

Germline V gives CDR1 MNHEY, CDR2 SVGAGI. This CDR3 is 14 amino acids long. Trimming pared 2 bases from V and 3 bases from J, leaving 11 bases between. Data came from immunoSEQ multiplex PCR; TCRdb stores just in-frame clones and leaves some out. The profile covers 150,000 or so clones, with about nine tenths appearing a single time and around 1.5% taken by the ten largest. Comments on this clone: No antigen is known for it.

The chain uses TRBV6-5 and TRBJ2-7; no clear D gene. The clonotype was recovered from an adult in good health. The sequencing used peripheral blood, collected on day 0 of AZD1222 vaccination. The CDR3 region is CASSYGARHYEQYF. The CDR3 DNA follows: TGTGCCAGCAGTTACGGAGCTAGGCACTACGAGCAGTACTTC.